The following is a T cell receptor (beta chain) sequence with its context. As yet, its antigen is unknown. The ends lost 2 bases at V and 6 bases at J; junction bases unmatched: 0. Looked up from germline, CDR1 is SGHRS and CDR2 is YFSETQ. The CDR3 extends over 14 amino acids. Here immunoSEQ multiplex PCR was the method, and the copy in TCRdb shows in-frame clones only, minus some. The data contain tens of thousands of clones, approximately 90% of them seen just once; the ten biggest clones take up nearly 15%. The data originate from a study of OX40 agonist ivuxolimab in advanced cancers. Background on the study: Dosing consisted of intravenous ivuxolimab at 0.01 to 10 mg/kg every 2 weeks. Cohort: 80% to 85% men, mean age 60, aged about 20 to 80. The study, taken as a whole, reports: On average, CD8+ T cells had more expanded clones than CD4+.

The sample consisted of CD4+ or CD8+ T cells sorted from blood, taken in a trial of the OX40 agonist ivuxolimab. The receptor comes from an adult with an advanced solid tumor such as melanoma, head and neck, liver or kidney cancer. The genes are TRBV5-1 and TRBJ2-2, with 11 nucleotides matching TRBD2. As DNA, the CDR3 is TGCGCCAGCAGCTTTAGCGGGAGGGCCGGGGAGCTGTTTTTT. It specifies CASSFSGRAGELFF.